This passage covers 18 T cell receptor beta chains from one sample sequenced in a study of cytomegalovirus exposure and HLA in healthy donors. The PCR made use of 60 Vbeta and 13 Jbeta primers. Sequencing used immunoSEQ multiplex PCR; TCRdb keeps in-frame clones, though not all of them. In the table there are approximately 110,000 clones, roughly 15% of which are singletons. Sequencing was carried out using PBMCs. These receptors all stem from a female donor in good health and CMV-seronegative.

In this sample, this clone turned up a few times. CDR3 nucleotide sequence: TGTGCCAGCAGCCAGACAGGGGGAGAGGAGACCCAGTACTTC. It translates to CASSQTGGEETQYF. The chain uses TRBV5-4 and TRBJ2-5; 9 nucleotides align to TRBD1. CDR1 is SGHNT, CDR2 YYREEE, per germline (reference sequence). The CDR3 is 14 residues long. V was clipped by 4 bases and J by 5 bases; unmatched bases: 6.

The J gene is TRBJ1-1, the V gene TRBV5-6; 12 bases line up with TRBD1. The CDR3 is 17 residues long. Per the germline V gene, CDR1 is SGHDT and CDR2 is YYEEEE. The junction had 13 bases not matched to a gene; V was cut back by 3 bases and J by 7 bases. As DNA, the CDR3 is TGTGCCAGCAGCTGGGACAGGGGGCTCTCGGGGGGGCGTGAAGCTTTCTTT. It yields the protein CASSWDRGLSGGREAFF.

A few counts support this clone. The rearrangement joins TRBV7-2 to TRBJ2-1, with D unclear. Trimming shortened V by 1 base and J by 3 bases, and 10 bases separated the two germline ends. Per the germline V gene, CDR1 is SGHTA and CDR2 is FQGNSA. The CDR3 covers 15 residues. The CDR3 here is CASSLGGRYYNEQFF. DNA of the CDR3: TGTGCCAGCAGCTTAGGAGGTCGGTACTACAATGAGCAGTTCTTC.

This clone was observed a few times. The chain carries TRBV6-6 and TRBJ2-1, with a tentative D call TRBD2 (6 bases). Germline lookup yields CDR1 MNHNY and CDR2 SVGAGI (reference sequence). This CDR3 contains 12 residues. Trimming removed 2 bases from V and 7 bases from J, with 6 bases in between. The chain's CDR3 is CASSYRENEQFF. For the CDR3, the DNA is TGTGCCAGCAGTTACCGGGAGAATGAGCAGTTCTTC.

V usage is TRBV13 and J usage is TRBJ1-1; tentative D call: TRBD1 (5 bases). The V end lost 1 base, the J end lost 3 bases, and 9 bases lay between the germline ends. Germline values: CDR1 PRHDT, CDR2 FYEKMQ (reference sequence). The CDR3 contains 14 residues. The CDR3 is CASSLETADTEAFF. As DNA, the CDR3 is TGTGCCAGCAGCTTAGAGACAGCCGACACTGAAGCTTTCTTT. Full variable domain (remainder filled in from reference TRBV13 and TRBJ1-1): AAGVIQSPRHLIKEKRETATLKCYPIPRHDTVYWYQQGPGQDPQFLISFYEKMQSDKGSIPDRFSAQQFSDYHSELNMSSLELGDSALYFCASSLETADTEAFFGQGTRLTVV.

This clone was picked up a small number of times. V gene TRBV28 combines with J gene TRBJ1-4; 7 nucleotides agree with TRBD1. The CDR3 is 15 residues long. V was clipped by 5 bases and J by 8 bases; unmatched bases: 11. CDR1 and CDR2 (germline): MDHEN, SYDVKM. In DNA form, the CDR3 reads TGTGCCAGCAGTCTTACTCAGGGGGTGTACGAAAAACTGTTTTTT. Translation gives CASSLTQGVYEKLFF.

In its sample, this clone was seen a few times. V and J are TRBV5-1 and TRBJ2-1; 10 bases are shared with TRBD1. Unmatched junction bases numbered 11, after V lost 5 bases and J lost 6 bases. Germline CDR1 is SGHRS and CDR2 is YFSETQ. CDR3 length: 16 amino acids. The CDR3 region has the DNA TGCGCCAGCAGAAGATCCGGGACAGGGGTAATCAATGAGCAGTTCTTC. Encoded protein: CASRRSGTGVINEQFF.

This CDR3 is CASRPSSGGIGELFF. The CDR3 DNA reads as TGTGCCAGCAGGCCCTCTAGCGGGGGTATCGGGGAGCTGTTTTTT. The chain joins TRBV7-2 to TRBJ2-2, with 10 bases matching TRBD2. Germline V gene sequence: CDR1 SGHTA, CDR2 FQGNSA. This CDR3 has 15 amino acids. The junction had 8 bases not matched to a gene; V was cut back by 6 bases and J by 7 bases. The full variable domain, in which reference TRBV7-2 and TRBJ2-2 provide the parts outside the CDR3, is GAGVSQSPSNKVTEKGKDVELRCDPISGHTALYWYRQSLGQGLEFLIYFQGNSAPDKSGLPSDRFSAERTGGSVSTLTIQRTQQEDSAVYLCASRPSSGGIGELFFGEGSRLTVL.

The sample holds a few counts of this clone. The gene calls are TRBV7-9 and TRBJ2-2; no definite D call. CDR3 length: 13 amino acids. In germline, CDR1 is SEHNR, CDR2 FQNEAQ (reference sequence). The CDR3 region is CAVGFANTGELFF. The CDR3 DNA sequence: TGTGCTGTTGGCTTCGCGAACACCGGGGAGCTGTTTTTT.

This clone was observed a handful of times. J is TRBJ1-5 and V is TRBV6-1, with D possibly being TRBD1 (6 bases). Germline V gene sequence: CDR1 MNHNS, CDR2 SASEGT. The CDR3 is made up of 14 amino acids. V lost 4 bases to trimming and J lost 5 bases, with 12 bases between them. Written as DNA, the CDR3 is TGTGCCAGCAGTGTACCCCACAGGGATCAGCCCCAGCATTTT. The encoded protein is CASSVPHRDQPQHF.

This clone was detected only a few times. This chain joins TRBV30 and TRBJ2-1, with 10 bases identical to TRBD2. V was pared by 3 bases and J by 3 bases, with 8 bases of the junction left unmatched. CDR1 is GTSNPN and CDR2 is SVGIG in the germline V gene (reference sequence). The CDR3 is 16 amino acids. The CDR3 sequence: CAWRGPTSGIYNEQFF. For the CDR3, the DNA is TGTGCCTGGAGGGGCCCAACTAGCGGGATCTACAATGAGCAGTTCTTC. The variable domain in full, completed from reference TRBV30 and TRBJ2-1, reads SQTIHQWPATLVQPVGSPLSLECTVEGTSNPNLYWYRQAAGRGLQLLFYSVGIGQISSEVPQNLSASRPQDRQFILSSKKLLLSDSGFYLCAWRGPTSGIYNEQFFGPGTRLTVL.

In its sample, this clone was seen a few times. J is TRBJ1-1 and V is TRBV28, with a weak D call TRBD1 (6 bases). CDR1 and CDR2 from the germline V gene are MDHEN and SYDVKM. V was pared by 6 bases and J by 10 bases, with 15 bases between. CDR3 size: 12 residues. The chain's CDR3 is CASRENRERAFF. Written as DNA, the CDR3 is TGTGCCAGCAGGGAGAACAGGGAAAGAGCTTTCTTT.

This clone was counted a few times. The gene calls are TRBV4-3 and TRBJ2-4; 7 bases agree with TRBD2. Trimming took 0 bases from V and 9 from J; bases not matched to a gene: 17. The CDR3 contains 18 residues. The germline CDR1 and CDR2 sequences are LGHNA and YSLEER. The DNA of the CDR3 is TGCGCCAGCAGCCAAGAACTAAGGTCAAGGGCGGGAGAGGCCATTCAGTACTTC. This encodes CASSQELRSRAGEAIQYF.

This clone occurred a few times. The chain combines TRBV19 with TRBJ2-7; D is perhaps TRBD2 (5 bases). Trimming removed 5 bases from V and 3 bases from J, with 8 bases in between. Germline CDR1 and CDR2: LNHDA and SQIVND (reference sequence). The CDR3 runs to 12 residues. CDR3 DNA: TGTGCCAGTAGTCAACGGGACTACGAGCAGTACTTC. This gives the protein CASSQRDYEQYF.

The rearrangement joins TRBV2 to TRBJ2-3; 8 nucleotides align to TRBD2. The length of the CDR3 is 14 residues. Germline trimming cut 7 bases from V and 2 bases from J; bases unmatched to any gene: 5. Germline V lookup: CDR1 SNHLY, CDR2 FYNNEI. CDR3: CASTRLASTDTQYF. The CDR3 nucleotides are TGTGCCAGCACACGACTAGCGTCCACAGATACGCAGTATTTT.

The chain carries TRBV2 and TRBJ2-2, with TRBD1 as a possible D gene (6 bases). The V and J ends lost 7 bases and 2 bases respectively, with 11 bases between them. Germline lookup yields CDR1 SNHLY and CDR2 FYNNEI. CDR3 length: 14 residues. For the CDR3, the DNA is TGTGCCAGCATTCCGGGGACAAACACCGGGGAGCTGTTTTTT. This translates into CASIPGTNTGELFF.

V usage is TRBV19 and J usage is TRBJ1-5, with 10 bases that match TRBD1. Germline loops: CDR1 LNHDA, CDR2 SQIVND (reference sequence). V lost 7 bases, J lost 4 bases, and 7 bases stayed unmatched. The length of the CDR3 is 15 residues. Written as DNA, the CDR3 is TGTGCCAGTAAAGACAGGGGGCTAGGTAATCAGCCCCAGCATTTT. Protein product: CASKDRGLGNQPQHF.

This clone was found a few times. The V gene is TRBV6-5, the J gene TRBJ1-2; TRBD1 agrees at 11 bases. The ends lost 2 bases at V and 4 bases at J; junction bases unmatched: 3. Germline V CDR1 and CDR2: MNHEY, SVGAGI. The CDR3 runs to 15 residues. The CDR3 nucleotides are TGTGCCAGCAGTTACCGGGACAGGGGGGTCTATGGCTACACCTTC. Protein product: CASSYRDRGVYGYTF.